These T cell receptor beta chains were read from a single sample in a study of Graves' ophthalmopathy and Graves' hyperthyroidism. TCRdb re-analysed the multiplex PCR reads in MiXCR, keeping a single row per CDR3 protein. The data hold over 450,000 distinct CDR3 sequences, with about an eighth observed a single time. The sequencing sample was made of blood. The receptor set was obtained from a woman aged 25-40 years with Graves' ophthalmopathy. Both conserved end residues are part of each CDR3. A D gene is named only where the DNA matches it firmly. Clone sizes are given selectively: once, few, many, or a class where the clone is expanded.

j_call clone_size v_call d_call cdr3_nt cdr3_aa
TRBJ1-2 many TRBV6-1 - TGTGCCAGCAGTGTGACCCTCCCTGGGGGCTACACCTTC CASSVTLPGGYTF
TRBJ1-5 many TRBV28 TRBD1 TGTGCCAGCAGTTCCCGGGGAGCCGGGACAGGGTATCAGCCCCAGCATTTT CASSSRGAGTGYQPQHF
TRBJ2-4 - TRBV5-1 - TGCGCCAGCAGCTTCGGTACGCGGGAAAACATTCAGTACTTC CASSFGTRENIQYF
TRBJ1-2 few TRBV18 - TGTGCCAGCTCACCATCCGACAGTCGGGGCTACACCTTC CASSPSDSRGYTF
TRBJ1-3 many TRBV6-5 TRBD1 TGTGCCAGCAGTTCAGGGGGACTTGGAAACACCATATATTTT CASSSGGLGNTIYF
TRBJ2-7 - TRBV30 - TGTGCCTGGAGTGTACCTGGCAGGGGTCTATACGAGCAGTACTTC CAWSVPGRGLYEQYF
TRBJ1-2 many TRBV28 TRBD1 TGTGCCAGCAGCACCGGACAGGGAAGAATCTATGGCTACACCTTC CASSTGQGRIYGYTF
TRBJ1-6 - TRBV6-1 - TGTGCCAGCAGTGACGAAGGGTATTCACCCCTCCACTTT CASSDEGYSPLHF
TRBJ1-5 many TRBV7-2 - TGTGCCAGCAGCTTAGCTACAGGGCGTGGACAGCCCCAGCATTTT CASSLATGRGQPQHF
TRBJ2-5 many TRBV24-1 TRBD1 TGTGCCACCAGTGAAAGGACAGGGGGAGAGACCCAGTACTTC CATSERTGGETQYF
TRBJ1-5 - TRBV28 TRBD1 TGTGCCAGCAGTTTGCTACAGGGGGGGTATCAGCCCCAGCATTTT CASSLLQGGYQPQHF
TRBJ1-6 many TRBV12-3/TRBV12-4 - TGTGCCAGCCTCCAGGGGTTCGGGAATTCACCCCTCCACTTT CASLQGFGNSPLHF
TRBJ2-2 many TRBV6-4 - TGTGCCAGCAGTGACGGGGGCGACACCCGGGAGCTGTTTTTT CASSDGGDTRELFF
TRBJ2-2 - TRBV2 - TGTGCCAGCACGGGACCCCCAGGGGTCACCGGGGAGCTGTTTTTT CASTGPPGVTGELFF
TRBJ1-1 many TRBV20-1 - TGCAGTGCCCTCAGGGTAACTGAAGCTTTCTTT CSALRVTEAFF
TRBJ1-1 many TRBV28 TRBD1 TGTGCCAGCAGTCCACAGGGGGCGCCGGGCGCTTTCTTT CASSPQGAPGAFF
TRBJ1-1 many TRBV19 TRBD1 TGTGCCAGTAGGCCCTTGACAGGGGGAAGCGCTGAAGCTTTCTTT CASRPLTGGSAEAFF
TRBJ2-7 many TRBV6-5 - TGTGCCAGCACCAAAGGGGGGGCAGGTGGAAACGAGCAGTACTTC CASTKGGAGGNEQYF
TRBJ2-7 few TRBV30 - TGTGCCTGGATCGGTACTAAGAGCTACGAGCAGTACTTC CAWIGTKSYEQYF
TRBJ2-7 many TRBV20-1 - TGCAGTTCCATTATTGCGAGGGCTACCGAGCAGTACTTC CSSIIARATEQYF
TRBJ2-5 many TRBV28 TRBD1 TGTGCCAGCAGTGGCAGGGGACAGGGTAGGAGAGAGACCCAGTACTTC CASSGRGQGRRETQYF
TRBJ1-1 many TRBV20-1 TRBD1 TGCAGTGCTACCCACGGACAGGGCCACACTGAAGCTTTCTTT CSATHGQGHTEAFF
TRBJ1-1 many TRBV5-1 - TGCGCCAGCAGCTTGGTAGCCGGGGAGTCCACTGAAGCTTTCTTT CASSLVAGESTEAFF
TRBJ1-2 many TRBV5-1 TRBD1 TGCGCCAGCAGGCGGACAGGGAACGATGTCTATGGCTACACCTTC CASRRTGNDVYGYTF
TRBJ1-1 - TRBV28 - TGTGCCAGCCGGGCCTTCACTTTAGCCCTGAACACTGAAGCTTTCTTT CASRAFTLALNTEAFF
TRBJ1-5 many TRBV7-2 - TGTGCCAGCAGCCCGGAAAAGAATCAGCCCCAGCATTTT CASSPEKNQPQHF
TRBJ1-6 many TRBV3-1 - TGTGCCAGCAGCCACAACCGGGGGGCACCCCTCCACTTT CASSHNRGAPLHF
TRBJ1-1 many TRBV10-3 TRBD1 TGTGCCATCAAAGAGAGGGACAGGTCTGAAGCTTTCTTT CAIKERDRSEAFF
TRBJ1-1 many TRBV3-1 - TGTGCCAGCAGCCTAACCCCCATGAACACTGAAGCTTTCTTT CASSLTPMNTEAFF
TRBJ1-1 few TRBV5-6 - TGTGCCAGCAGCTTGTGGCCATACAACACTGAAGCTTTCTTT CASSLWPYNTEAFF
TRBJ1-1 many TRBV29-1 - TGCAGCGCCCAAACAGGGTGGGTCACTGAAGCTTTCTTT CSAQTGWVTEAFF
TRBJ1-2 many TRBV6-2/TRBV6-3 - TGTGCCAGCAGTTACTCGGTCGCCAATGGCTACACCTTC CASSYSVANGYTF
TRBJ1-5 many TRBV6-1 - TGTGCCAGCAGTCCGGCGTGGGGGGGCAATCAGCCCCAGCATTTT CASSPAWGGNQPQHF
TRBJ2-7 many TRBV6-2/TRBV6-3 - TGTGCCAGCAGTTACACTACCGCGGACGGGTGGTCGGGCTCTTCGTCCGACGAGCAGTACTTC CASSYTTADGWSGSSSDEQYF
TRBJ2-5 - TRBV25-1 - TGTGCCAGCAGTGACGTCAACAAAGGGTTCCAAGAGACCCAGTACTTC CASSDVNKGFQETQYF
TRBJ2-7 many TRBV12-3/TRBV12-4 - TGTGCCAGCAGTTTAGGACTTCTTGACGAGCAGTACTTC CASSLGLLDEQYF
TRBJ1-1 many TRBV28 - TGTGCCAGCAGTTTGGGGGAGGTGAACACTGAAGCTTTCTTT CASSLGEVNTEAFF
TRBJ1-5 many TRBV28 - TGTGCCAGCAGTTACCCCCAACAGGGAACCCGACGGAATCAGCCCCAGCATTTT CASSYPQQGTRRNQPQHF
TRBJ2-5 - TRBV6-1 TRBD2 TGTGCCAGCAGTCAAGGGACTAGCGGGAGTCCCAATTACCCCCAGTACTTC CASSQGTSGSPNYPQYF
TRBJ2-2 few TRBV4-1 - TGCGCCAGCAGCCAAGCCTTGAACACCGGGGAGCTGTTTTTT CASSQALNTGELFF
TRBJ2-6 few TRBV4-1 - TGCGCCAGCAGCCGCACCACCAGCTCTGGGGCCAACGTCCTGACTTTC CASSRTTSSGANVLTF
TRBJ1-1 few TRBV30 - TGTGCCTGGAGTGTACCGGCGGGGAACACTGAAGCTTTCTTT CAWSVPAGNTEAFF
TRBJ1-1 many TRBV6-2/TRBV6-3 - TGTGCCAGCACCTATTTAATGGGAATTGCAGCTTTCTTT CASTYLMGIAAFF
TRBJ2-7 many TRBV29-1 TRBD2 TGCAGCGTTGATGGGACTAGCTACGAGCAGTACTTC CSVDGTSYEQYF
TRBJ1-6 many TRBV6-1 - TGTGCCAGCAGTGACCCGCCGGACGGTAATTCACCCCTCCACTTT CASSDPPDGNSPLHF
TRBJ2-2 few TRBV12-3/TRBV12-4 TRBD2 TGTGCCAGCAGTTTGCTAGCGGGAGTTAGTCCCGGGGAGCTGTTTTTT CASSLLAGVSPGELFF
TRBJ1-1 many TRBV18 - TGTGCCAGCTCATCCCAAGGGGGGTTTACTGAAGCTTTCTTT CASSSQGGFTEAFF
TRBJ1-1 many TRBV6-1 - TGTGCCAGCAGTCCACGACTGATTGGCACTGAAGCTTTCTTT CASSPRLIGTEAFF
TRBJ2-7 - TRBV25-1 TRBD1 TGTGCCAGCAGTGATTCTCGGGACAGGGGCTACGAGCAGTACTTC CASSDSRDRGYEQYF
TRBJ1-1 many TRBV6-5 TRBD1 TGTGCCAGCAGTAACGACAGGGTGAACACTGAAGCTTTCTTT CASSNDRVNTEAFF
TRBJ1-5 many TRBV19 - TGTGCCAGTAAATCCCAGGGTAATTTCAATCAGCCCCAGCATTTT CASKSQGNFNQPQHF
TRBJ2-5 many TRBV7-8 - TGTGCCAGCAGCTTACGCCGGGGGACTCAAGAGACCCAGTACTTC CASSLRRGTQETQYF
TRBJ1-1 few TRBV3-1 - TGTGCCAGCAGCCAAGAGACAGCAGATGAAGCTTTCTTT CASSQETADEAFF